There are many counts of the clone carrying this T cell receptor (beta chain). Antigen: not known. At one boundary the junction diverges from the germline segment, which might be a read error. The sample belongs to a study of T-cell reconstitution after alpha-beta-depleted transplantation in children. During its preparation, the TCRbeta library received unique molecular identifiers. Each CDR3 protein is one row after TCRdb ran MiXCR on the PCR reads. Here the sample spans 150,000 to 200,000 distinct CDR3 sequences, 5.5% to 7% being singletons. Study-wide results and limits: It was newly produced T cells that mostly accounted for T-cell counts and diversity one year after transplant. For some patients, TCRbeta diversity was high at day 60 because of recipient T cells and thymic progenitors that survived. It was reported that alpha-beta T cells came from several hundred expanded graft clones (about two months after transplant).

This CDR3 contains 15 residues. Germline loops: CDR1 MGHRA, CDR2 YSYEKL. The chain employs TRBV4-1 and TRBJ2-7; 7 positions match TRBD2. The source is a girl younger than two with combined immunodeficiency, due to receive a stem cell transplant. The sequenced sample was PBMCs, obtained before TCRalphabeta/CD19-depleted stem cell transplant. This CDR3 is CASSSRDYPSYEQYF. The DNA for the CDR3 is TGCGCCAGCAGCAGCCGGGACTACCCATCCTATGAGCAGTACTTC.